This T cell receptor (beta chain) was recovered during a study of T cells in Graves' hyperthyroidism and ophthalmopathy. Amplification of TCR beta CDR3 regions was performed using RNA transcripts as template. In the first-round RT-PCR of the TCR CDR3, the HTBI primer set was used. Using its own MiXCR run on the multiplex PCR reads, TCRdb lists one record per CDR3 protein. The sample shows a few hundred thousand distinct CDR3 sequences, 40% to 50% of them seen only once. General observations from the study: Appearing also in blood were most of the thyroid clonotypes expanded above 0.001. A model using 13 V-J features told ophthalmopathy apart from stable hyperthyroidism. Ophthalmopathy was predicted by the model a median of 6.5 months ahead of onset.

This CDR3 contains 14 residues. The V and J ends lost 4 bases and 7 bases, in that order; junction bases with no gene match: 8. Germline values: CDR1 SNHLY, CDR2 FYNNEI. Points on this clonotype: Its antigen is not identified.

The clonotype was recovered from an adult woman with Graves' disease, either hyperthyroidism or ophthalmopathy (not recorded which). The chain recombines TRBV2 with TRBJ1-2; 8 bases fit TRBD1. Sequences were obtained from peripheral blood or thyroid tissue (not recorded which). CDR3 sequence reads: CASSVGQGISGYTF. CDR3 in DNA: TGTGCCAGCAGTGTCGGACAGGGCATATCTGGCTACACCTTC.